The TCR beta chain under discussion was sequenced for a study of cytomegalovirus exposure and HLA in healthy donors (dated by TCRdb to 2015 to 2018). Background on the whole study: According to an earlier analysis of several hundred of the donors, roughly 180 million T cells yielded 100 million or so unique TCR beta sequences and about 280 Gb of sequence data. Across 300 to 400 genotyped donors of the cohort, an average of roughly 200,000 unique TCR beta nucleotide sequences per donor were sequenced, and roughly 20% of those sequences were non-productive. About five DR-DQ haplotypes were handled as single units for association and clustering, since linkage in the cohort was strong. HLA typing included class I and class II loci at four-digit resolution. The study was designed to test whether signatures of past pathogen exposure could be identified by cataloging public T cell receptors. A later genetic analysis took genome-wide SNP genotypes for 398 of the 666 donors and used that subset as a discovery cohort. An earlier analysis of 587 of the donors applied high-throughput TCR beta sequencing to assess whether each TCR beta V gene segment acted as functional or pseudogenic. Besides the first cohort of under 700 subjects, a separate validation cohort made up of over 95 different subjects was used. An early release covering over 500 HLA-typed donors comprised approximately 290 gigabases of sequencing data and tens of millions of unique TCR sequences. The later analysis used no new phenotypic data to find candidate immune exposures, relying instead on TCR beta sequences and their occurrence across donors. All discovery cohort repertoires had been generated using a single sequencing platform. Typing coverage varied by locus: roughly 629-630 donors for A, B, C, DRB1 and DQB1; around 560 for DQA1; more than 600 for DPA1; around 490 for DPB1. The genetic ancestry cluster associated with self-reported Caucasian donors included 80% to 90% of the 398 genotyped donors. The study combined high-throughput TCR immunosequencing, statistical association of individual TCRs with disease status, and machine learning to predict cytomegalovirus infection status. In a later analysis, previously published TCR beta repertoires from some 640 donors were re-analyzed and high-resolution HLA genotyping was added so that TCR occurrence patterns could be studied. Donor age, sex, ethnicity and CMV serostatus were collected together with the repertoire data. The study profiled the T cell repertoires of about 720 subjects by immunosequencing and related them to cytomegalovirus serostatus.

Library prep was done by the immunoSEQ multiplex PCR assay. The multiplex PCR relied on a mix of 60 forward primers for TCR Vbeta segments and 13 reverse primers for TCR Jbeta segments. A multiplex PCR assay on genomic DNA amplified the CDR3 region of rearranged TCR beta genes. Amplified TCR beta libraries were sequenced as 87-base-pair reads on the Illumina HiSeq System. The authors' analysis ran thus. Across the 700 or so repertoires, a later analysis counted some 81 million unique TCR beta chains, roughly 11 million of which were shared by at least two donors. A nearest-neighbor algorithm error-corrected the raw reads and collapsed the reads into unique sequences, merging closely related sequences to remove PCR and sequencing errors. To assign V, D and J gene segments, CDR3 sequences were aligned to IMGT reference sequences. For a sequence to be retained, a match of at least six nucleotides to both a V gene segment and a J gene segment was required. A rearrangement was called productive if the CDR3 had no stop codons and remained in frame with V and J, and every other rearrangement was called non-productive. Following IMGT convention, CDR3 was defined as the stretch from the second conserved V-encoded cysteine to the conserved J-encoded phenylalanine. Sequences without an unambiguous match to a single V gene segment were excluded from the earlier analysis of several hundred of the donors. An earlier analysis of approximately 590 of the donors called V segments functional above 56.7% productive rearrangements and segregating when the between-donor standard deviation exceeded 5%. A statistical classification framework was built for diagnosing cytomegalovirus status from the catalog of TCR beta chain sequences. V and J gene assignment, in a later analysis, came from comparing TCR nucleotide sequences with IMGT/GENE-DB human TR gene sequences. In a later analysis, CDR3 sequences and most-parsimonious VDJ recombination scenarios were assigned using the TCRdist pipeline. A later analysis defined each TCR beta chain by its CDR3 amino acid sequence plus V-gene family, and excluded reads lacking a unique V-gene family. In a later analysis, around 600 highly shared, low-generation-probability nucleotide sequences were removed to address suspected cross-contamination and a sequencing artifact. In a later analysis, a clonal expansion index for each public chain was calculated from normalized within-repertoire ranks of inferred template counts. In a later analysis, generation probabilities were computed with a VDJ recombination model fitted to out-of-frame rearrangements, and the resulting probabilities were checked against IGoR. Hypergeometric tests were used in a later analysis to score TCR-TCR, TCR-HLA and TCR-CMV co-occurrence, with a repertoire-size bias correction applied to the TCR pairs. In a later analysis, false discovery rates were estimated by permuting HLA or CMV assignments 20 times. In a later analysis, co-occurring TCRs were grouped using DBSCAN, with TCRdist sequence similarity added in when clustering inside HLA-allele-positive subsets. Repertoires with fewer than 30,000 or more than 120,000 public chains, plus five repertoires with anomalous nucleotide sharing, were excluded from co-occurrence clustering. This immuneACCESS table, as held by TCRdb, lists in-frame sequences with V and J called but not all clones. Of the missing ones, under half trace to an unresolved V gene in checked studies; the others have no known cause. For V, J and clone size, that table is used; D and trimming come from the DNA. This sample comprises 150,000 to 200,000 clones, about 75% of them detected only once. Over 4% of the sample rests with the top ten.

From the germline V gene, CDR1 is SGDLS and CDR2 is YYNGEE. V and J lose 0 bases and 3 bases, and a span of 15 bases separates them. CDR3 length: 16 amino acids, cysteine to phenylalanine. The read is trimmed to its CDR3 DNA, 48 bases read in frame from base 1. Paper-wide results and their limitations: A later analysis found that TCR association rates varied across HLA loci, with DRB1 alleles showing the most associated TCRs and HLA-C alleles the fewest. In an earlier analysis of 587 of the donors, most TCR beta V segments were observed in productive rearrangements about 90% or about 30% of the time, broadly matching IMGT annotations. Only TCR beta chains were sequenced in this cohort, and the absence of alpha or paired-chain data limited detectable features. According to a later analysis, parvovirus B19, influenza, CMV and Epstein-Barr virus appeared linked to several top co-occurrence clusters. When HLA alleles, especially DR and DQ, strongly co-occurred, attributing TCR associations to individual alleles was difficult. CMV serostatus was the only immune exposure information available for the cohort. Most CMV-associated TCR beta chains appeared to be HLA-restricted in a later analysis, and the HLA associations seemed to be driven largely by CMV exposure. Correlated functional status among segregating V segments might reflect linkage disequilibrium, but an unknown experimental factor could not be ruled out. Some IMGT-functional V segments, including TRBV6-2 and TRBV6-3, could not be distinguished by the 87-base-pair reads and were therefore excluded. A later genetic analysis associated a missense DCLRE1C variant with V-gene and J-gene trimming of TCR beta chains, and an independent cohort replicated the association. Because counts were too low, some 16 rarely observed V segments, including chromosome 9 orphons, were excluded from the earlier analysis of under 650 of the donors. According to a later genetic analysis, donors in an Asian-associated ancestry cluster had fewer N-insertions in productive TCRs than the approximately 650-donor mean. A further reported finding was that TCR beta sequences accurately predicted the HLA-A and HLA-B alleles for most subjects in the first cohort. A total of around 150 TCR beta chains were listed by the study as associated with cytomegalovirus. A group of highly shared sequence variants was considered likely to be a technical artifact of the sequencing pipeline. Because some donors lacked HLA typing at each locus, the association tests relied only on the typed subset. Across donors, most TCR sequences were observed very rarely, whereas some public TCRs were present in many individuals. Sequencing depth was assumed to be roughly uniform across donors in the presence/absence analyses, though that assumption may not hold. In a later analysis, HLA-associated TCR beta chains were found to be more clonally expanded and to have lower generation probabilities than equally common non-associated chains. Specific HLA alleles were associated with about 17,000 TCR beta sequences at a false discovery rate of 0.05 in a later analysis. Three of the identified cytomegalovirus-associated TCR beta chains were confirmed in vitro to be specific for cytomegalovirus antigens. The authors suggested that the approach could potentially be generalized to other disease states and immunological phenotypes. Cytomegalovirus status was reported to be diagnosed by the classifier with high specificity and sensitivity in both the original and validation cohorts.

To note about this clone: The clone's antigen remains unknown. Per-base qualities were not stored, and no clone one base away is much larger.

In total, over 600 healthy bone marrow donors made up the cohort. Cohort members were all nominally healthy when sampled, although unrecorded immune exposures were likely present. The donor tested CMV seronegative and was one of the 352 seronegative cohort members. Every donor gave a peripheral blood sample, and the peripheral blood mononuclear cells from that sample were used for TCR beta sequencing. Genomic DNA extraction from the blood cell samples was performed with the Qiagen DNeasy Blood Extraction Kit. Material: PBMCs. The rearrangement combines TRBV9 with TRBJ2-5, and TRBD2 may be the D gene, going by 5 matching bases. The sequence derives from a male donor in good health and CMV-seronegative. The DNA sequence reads TGTGCCAGCAGCGTAGAAGGTAGCGTGAGTGAAGAGACCCAGTACTTC. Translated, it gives CASSVEGSVSEETQYF.